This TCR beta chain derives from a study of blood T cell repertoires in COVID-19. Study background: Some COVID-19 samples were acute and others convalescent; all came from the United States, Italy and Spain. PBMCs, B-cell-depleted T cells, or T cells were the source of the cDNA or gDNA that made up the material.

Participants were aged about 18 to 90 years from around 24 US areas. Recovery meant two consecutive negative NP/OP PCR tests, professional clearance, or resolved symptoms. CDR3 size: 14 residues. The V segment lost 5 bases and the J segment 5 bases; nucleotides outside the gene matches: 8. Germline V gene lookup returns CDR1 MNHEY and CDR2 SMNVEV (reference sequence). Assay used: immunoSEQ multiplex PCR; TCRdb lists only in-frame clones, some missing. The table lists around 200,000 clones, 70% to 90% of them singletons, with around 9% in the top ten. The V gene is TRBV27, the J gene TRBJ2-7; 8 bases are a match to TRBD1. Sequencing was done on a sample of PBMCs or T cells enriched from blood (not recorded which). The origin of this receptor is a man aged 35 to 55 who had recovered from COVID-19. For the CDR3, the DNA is TGTGCCAGCAGTAACTGGACAGGGTCCCACGAGCAGTACTTC. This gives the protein CASSNWTGSHEQYF.